This is a list of T cell receptor beta chains from one sample in a study of T cells in localized non-small cell lung cancer. Generated by immunoSEQ multiplex PCR, the TCRdb table keeps only in-frame clones and is missing some. Of 4,000 or so clones listed, roughly 29% are singletons. This material consisted of normal lung tissue next to the tumor, taken before any cancer treatment. These receptors all come from a male donor aged 60 or older with stage III lung adenocarcinoma. Both conserved end residues are part of each CDR3. Fields, in order: clone size, D gene, J gene, V gene, CDR3 DNA, CDR3 protein. The D gene is left open where the match is weak. Not all rows give a size; the values are once, few, many and, for expanded clones, a class.

medium-sized - TRBJ1-1 TRBV10-3 TGTGCCATCAGTGAGTCGCATTCGGTATTGGAGGCTGAAGCTTTCTTT CAISESHSVLEAEAFF
- - TRBJ2-3 TRBV28 TGTGCCAGCAGTAGGGACGGCACAGATACGCAGTATTTT CASSRDGTDTQYF
- TRBD1 TRBJ1-2 TRBV28 TGTGCCAGCAGTCCTACAGGGGGCTTCTATGGCTACACCTTC CASSPTGGFYGYTF
few - TRBJ2-1 TRBV7-6 TGTGCCAGCAGCCCAGTAGCCCGGGGGAATGAGCAGTTCTTC CASSPVARGNEQFF
- - TRBJ1-5 TRBV28 TGTGCCAGCAGTCCCGGGACAATCCCTAATCAGCCCCAGCATTTT CASSPGTIPNQPQHF
- - TRBJ1-1 TRBV11-3 TGTGCCAGCAAACAGGGATCCCTCCTAATGAACACTGAAGCTTTCTTT CASKQGSLLMNTEAFF
- - TRBJ1-1 TRBV18 TGTGCCAGCTCGGGGGCCCCAAACTCTGAAGCTTTCTTT CASSGAPNSEAFF
- TRBD1 TRBJ2-3 TRBV25-1 TGTGCCAGCAGTGGGGAAAGGGGGCGCTCAGATACGCAGTATTTT CASSGERGRSDTQYF
- - TRBJ2-7 TRBV10-1 TGCGCCAGCAGTAGCTCCTACGAGCAGTACTTC CASSSSYEQYF
- - TRBJ2-5 TRBV23-1 TGCGCCAGCAGCCAAGGGTTGGGACTGGAGACCCAGTACTTC CASSQGLGLETQYF
few TRBD1 TRBJ2-7 TRBV7-6 TGTGCCAGCAGCCCCCCGGACAGGGACTCCTACGAGCAGTACTTC CASSPPDRDSYEQYF
few - TRBJ2-1 TRBV28 TGTGCCAGCAATCATGGGGAGTCCTACAATGAGCAGTTCTTC CASNHGESYNEQFF
- - TRBJ2-1 TRBV29-1 TGCAGCGTTGAATCGCAGGGTATAGGATCCTACAATGAGCAGTTCTTC CSVESQGIGSYNEQFF
- TRBD2 TRBJ2-1 TRBV30 TGTGCCTGGACAGGTCGAGCGGGGGACGGTGAGCAGTTCTTC CAWTGRAGDGEQFF
- - TRBJ1-2 TRBV19 TGTGCCAGTAGTATATCGGGGGCCATGGGGAACTATGGCTACACCTTC CASSISGAMGNYGYTF
- - TRBJ2-3 TRBV30 TGTGCCTGGAGTTCCTTAGCGAGTCCCGAAGATACGCAGTATTTT CAWSSLASPEDTQYF